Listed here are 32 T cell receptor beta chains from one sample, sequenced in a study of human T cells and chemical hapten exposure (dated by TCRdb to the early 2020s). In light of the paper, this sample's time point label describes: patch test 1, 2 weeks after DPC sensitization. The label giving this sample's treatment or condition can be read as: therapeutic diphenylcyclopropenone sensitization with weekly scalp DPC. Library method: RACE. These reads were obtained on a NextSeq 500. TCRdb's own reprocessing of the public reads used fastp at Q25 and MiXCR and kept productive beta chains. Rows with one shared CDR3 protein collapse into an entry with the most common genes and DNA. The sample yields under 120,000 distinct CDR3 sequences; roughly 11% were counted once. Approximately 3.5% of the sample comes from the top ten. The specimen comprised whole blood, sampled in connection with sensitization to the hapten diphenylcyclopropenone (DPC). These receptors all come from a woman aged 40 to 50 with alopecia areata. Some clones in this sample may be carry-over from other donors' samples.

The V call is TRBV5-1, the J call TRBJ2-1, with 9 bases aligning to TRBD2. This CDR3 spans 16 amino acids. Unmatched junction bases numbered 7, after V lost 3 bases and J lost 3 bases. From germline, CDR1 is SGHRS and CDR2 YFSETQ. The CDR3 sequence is CASSYRTSEIYNEQFF. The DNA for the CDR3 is TGCGCCAGCAGCTACAGGACTAGCGAGATCTACAATGAGCAGTTCTTC.

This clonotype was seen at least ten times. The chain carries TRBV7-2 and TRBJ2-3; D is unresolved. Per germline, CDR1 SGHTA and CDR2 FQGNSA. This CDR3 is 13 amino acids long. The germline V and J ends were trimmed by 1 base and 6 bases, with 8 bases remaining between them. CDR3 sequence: CASSLEVTDTQYF. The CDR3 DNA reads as TGTGCCAGCAGCTTAGAAGTTACCGATACGCAGTATTTT.

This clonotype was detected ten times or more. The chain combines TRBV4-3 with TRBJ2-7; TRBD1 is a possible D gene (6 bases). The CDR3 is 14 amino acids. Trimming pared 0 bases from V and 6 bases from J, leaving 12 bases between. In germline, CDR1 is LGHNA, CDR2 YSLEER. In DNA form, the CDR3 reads TGCGCCAGCAGCCAAGAAAGCAGGGGAAGCGAGCAGTACTTC. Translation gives CASSQESRGSEQYF.

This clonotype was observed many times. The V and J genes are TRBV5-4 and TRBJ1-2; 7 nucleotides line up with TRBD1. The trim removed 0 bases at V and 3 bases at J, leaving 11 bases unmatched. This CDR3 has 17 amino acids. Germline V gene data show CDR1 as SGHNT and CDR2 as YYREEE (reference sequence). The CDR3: CASSLALGTETDYGYTF. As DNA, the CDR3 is TGTGCCAGCAGCTTGGCCCTGGGGACAGAAACTGACTATGGCTACACCTTC.

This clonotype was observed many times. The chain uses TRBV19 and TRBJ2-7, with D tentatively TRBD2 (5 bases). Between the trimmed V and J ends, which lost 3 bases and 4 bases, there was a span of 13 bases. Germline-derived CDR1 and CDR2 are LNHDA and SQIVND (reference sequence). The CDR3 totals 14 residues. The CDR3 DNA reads TGTGCCAGTAGTATTCGGACTCTTCCGTACGAGCAGTACTTC. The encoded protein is CASSIRTLPYEQYF. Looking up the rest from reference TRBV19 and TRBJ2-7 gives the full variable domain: DGGITQSPKYLFRKEGQNVTLSCEQNLNHDAMYWYRQDPGQGLRLIYYSQIVNDFQKGDIAEGYSVSREKKESFPLTVTSAQKNPTAFYLCASSIRTLPYEQYFGPGTRLTVT.

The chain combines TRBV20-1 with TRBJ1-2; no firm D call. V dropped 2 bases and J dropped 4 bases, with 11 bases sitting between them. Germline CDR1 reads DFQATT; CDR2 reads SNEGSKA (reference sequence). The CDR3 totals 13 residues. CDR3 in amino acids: CSARLDPTYGYTF. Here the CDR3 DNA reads TGCAGTGCTAGATTGGACCCCACCTATGGCTACACCTTC.

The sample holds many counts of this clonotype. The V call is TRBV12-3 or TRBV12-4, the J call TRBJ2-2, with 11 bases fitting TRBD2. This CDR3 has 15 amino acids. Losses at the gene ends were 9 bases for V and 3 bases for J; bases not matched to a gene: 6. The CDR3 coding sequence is TGTGCCAGTGATAGCGGGAGGGGTGACACCGGGGAGCTGTTTTTT. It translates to CASDSGRGDTGELFF.

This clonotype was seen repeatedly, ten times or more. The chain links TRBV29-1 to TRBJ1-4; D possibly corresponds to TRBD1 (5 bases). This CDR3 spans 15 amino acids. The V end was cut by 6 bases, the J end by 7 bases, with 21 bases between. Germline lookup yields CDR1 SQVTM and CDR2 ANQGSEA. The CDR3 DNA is TGCAGCGTCCAAAAAGACCAGGGATGGGGTGAAAAACTGTTTTTT. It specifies CSVQKDQGWGEKLFF.

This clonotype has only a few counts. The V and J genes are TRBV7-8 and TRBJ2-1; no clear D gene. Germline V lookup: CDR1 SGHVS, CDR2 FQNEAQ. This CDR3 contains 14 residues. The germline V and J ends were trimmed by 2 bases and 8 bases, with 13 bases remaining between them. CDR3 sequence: CASSLRGYPDEQFF. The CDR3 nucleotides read TGTGCCAGCAGCTTAAGAGGATACCCCGATGAGCAGTTCTTC.

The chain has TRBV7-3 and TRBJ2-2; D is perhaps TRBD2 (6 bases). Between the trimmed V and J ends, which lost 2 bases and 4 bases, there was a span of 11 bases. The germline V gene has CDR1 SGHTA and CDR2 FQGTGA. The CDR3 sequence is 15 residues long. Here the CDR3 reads CASSLGGAGTGELFF. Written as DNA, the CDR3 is TGTGCCAGCAGCTTAGGAGGGGCCGGCACCGGGGAGCTGTTTTTT.

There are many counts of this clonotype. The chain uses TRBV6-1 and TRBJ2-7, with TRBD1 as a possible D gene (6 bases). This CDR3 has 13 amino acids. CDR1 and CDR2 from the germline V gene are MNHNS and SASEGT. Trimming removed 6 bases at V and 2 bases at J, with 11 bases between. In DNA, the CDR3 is TGTGCCAGCAGCCCGCAGGGGACCTACGAGCAGTACTTC. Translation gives CASSPQGTYEQYF.

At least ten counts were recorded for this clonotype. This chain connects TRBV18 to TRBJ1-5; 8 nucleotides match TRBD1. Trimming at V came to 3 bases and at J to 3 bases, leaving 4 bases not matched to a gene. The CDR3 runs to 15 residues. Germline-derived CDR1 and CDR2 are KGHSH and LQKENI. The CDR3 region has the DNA TGTGCCAGCTCACCTGCGACAGGGGCCAATCAGCCCCAGCATTTT. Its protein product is CASSPATGANQPQHF.

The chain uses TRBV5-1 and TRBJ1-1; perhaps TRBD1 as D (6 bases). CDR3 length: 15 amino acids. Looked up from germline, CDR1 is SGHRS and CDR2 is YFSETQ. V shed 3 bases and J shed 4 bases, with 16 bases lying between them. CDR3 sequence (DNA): TGCGCCAGCAGCTGGACTAGGGAGACAGGCACTGAAGCTTTCTTT. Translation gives CASSWTRETGTEAFF.

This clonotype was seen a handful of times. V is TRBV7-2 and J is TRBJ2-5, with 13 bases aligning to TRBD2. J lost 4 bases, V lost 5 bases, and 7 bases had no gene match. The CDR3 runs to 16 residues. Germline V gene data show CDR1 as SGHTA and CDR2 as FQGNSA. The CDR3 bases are TGTGCCAGCAGCCCTGGACTAGCGGGAGTGGTAGAGACCCAGTACTTC. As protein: CASSPGLAGVVETQYF.

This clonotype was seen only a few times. CDR3 amino acids: CASSRDPPPGYEQYF. The CDR3 DNA sequence: TGCGCCAGCAGCCGTGATCCTCCCCCGGGCTACGAGCAGTACTTC. V is TRBV4-3 and J is TRBJ2-7, with D unclear. The CDR3 loop spans 15 amino acids. V shed 4 bases and J shed 3 bases, with 16 bases lying between them. CDR1 is LGHNA, CDR2 YSLEER, per germline.

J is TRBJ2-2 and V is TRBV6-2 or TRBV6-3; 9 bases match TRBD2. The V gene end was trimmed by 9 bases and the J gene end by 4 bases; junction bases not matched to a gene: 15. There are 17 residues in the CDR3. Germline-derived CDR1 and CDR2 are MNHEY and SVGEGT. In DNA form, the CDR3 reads TGTGCCAGTACAAGCCATAGCGGGAGAGTGGGCACCGGGGAGCTGTTTTTT. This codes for CASTSHSGRVGTGELFF.

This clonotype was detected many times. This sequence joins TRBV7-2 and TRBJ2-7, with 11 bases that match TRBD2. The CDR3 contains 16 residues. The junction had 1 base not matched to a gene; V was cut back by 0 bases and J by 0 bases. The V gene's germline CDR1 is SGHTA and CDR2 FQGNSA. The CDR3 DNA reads TGTGCCAGCAGCTTAGCGACTAGCGGGACCTCCTACGAGCAGTACTTC. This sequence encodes CASSLATSGTSYEQYF.

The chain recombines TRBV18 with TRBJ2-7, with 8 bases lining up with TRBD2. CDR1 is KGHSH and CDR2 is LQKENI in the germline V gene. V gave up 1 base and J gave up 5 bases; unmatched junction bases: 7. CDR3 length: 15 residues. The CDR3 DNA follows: TGTGCCAGCTCACCACAGCGGGGGTCCCCCCACGAGCAGTACTTC. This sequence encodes CASSPQRGSPHEQYF.

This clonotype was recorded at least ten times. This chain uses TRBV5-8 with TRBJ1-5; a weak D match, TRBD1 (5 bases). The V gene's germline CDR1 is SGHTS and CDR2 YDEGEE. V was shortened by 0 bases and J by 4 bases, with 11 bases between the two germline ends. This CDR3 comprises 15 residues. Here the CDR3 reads CASSLEGRENQPQHF. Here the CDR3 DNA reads TGTGCCAGCAGCTTGGAGGGGCGGGAAAATCAGCCCCAGCATTTT.

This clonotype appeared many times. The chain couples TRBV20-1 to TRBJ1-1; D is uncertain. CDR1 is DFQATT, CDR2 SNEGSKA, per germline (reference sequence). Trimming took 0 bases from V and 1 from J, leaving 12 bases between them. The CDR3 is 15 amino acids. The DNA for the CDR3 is TGCAGTGCTAGAGAAACTAGTTTAGCGAACACTGAAGCTTTCTTT. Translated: CSARETSLANTEAFF.

The CDR3 here is CASSQRGGSSYGYTF. The CDR3 nucleotides read TGTGCCAGCAGCCAACGCGGGGGATCCTCCTATGGCTACACCTTC. The chain is built from TRBV14 and TRBJ1-2; perhaps TRBD1 as D (5 bases). The V end was cut by 2 bases, the J end by 4 bases, with 14 bases between. The V gene's germline CDR1 is SGHDN and CDR2 FVKESK. The CDR3 runs to 15 residues.

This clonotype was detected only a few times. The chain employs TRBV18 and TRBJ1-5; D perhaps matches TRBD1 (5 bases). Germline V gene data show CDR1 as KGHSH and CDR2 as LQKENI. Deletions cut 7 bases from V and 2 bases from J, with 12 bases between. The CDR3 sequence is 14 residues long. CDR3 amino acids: CASFPGPGNQPQHF. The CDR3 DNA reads TGTGCCAGCTTCCCGGGACCGGGCAATCAGCCCCAGCATTTT.

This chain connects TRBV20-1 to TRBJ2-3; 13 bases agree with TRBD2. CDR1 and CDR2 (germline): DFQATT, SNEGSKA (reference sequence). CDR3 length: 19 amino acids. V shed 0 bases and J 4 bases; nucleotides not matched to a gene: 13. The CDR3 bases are TGCAGTGCTAGAGATCCCAGGACTAGCGGGAGAGATAGAGCAGATACGCAGTATTTT. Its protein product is CSARDPRTSGRDRADTQYF.

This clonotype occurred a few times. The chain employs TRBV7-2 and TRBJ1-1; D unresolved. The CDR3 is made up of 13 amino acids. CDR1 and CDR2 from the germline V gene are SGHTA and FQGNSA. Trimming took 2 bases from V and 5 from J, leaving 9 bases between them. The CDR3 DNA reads TGTGCCAGCAGCTTAAATTGGGTGACTGAAGCTTTCTTT. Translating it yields CASSLNWVTEAFF.

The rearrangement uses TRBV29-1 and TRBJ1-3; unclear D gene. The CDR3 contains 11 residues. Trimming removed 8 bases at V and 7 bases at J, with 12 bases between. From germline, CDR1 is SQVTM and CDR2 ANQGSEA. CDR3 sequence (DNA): TGCAGCTTTTATGAGGGTAACACCATATATTTT. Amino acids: CSFYEGNTIYF.

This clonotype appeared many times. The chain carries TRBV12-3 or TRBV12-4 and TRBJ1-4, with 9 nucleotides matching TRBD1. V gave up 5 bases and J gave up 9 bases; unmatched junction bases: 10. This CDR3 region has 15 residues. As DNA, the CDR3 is TGTGCCAGCAGTCCTCTACAGGGGGCTAGGAAAAAACTGTTTTTT. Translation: CASSPLQGARKKLFF.

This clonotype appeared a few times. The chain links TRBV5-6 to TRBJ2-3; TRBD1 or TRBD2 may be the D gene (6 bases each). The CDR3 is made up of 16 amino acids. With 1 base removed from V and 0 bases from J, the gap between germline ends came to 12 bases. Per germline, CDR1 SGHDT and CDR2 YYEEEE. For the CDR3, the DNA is TGTGCCAGCAGCTTGTCCGGGGGCGCGAGCACAGATACGCAGTATTTT. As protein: CASSLSGGASTDTQYF.

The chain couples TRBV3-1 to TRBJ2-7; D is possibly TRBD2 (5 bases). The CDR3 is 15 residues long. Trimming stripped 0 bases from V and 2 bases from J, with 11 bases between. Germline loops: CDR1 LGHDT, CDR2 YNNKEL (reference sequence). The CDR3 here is CASSQDRTPPYEQYF. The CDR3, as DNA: TGTGCCAGCAGCCAAGACCGGACTCCCCCCTACGAGCAGTACTTC.

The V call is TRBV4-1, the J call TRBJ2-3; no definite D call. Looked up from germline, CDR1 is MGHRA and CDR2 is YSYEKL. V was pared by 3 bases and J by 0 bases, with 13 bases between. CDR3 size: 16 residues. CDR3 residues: CASSQPLAFSTDTQYF. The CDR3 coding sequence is TGCGCCAGCAGCCAGCCCCTGGCATTCAGCACAGATACGCAGTATTTT.

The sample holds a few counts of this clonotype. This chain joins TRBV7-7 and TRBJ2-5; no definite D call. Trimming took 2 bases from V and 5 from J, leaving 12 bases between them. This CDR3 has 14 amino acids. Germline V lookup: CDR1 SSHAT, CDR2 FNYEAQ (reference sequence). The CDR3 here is CASSLSTTSETQYF. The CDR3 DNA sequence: TGTGCCAGCAGCTTATCGACAACTTCGGAGACCCAGTACTTC. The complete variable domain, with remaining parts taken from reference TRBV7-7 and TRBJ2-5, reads GAGVSQSPRYKVTKRGQDVTLRCDPISSHATLYWYQQALGQGPEFLTYFNYEAQPDKSGLPSDRFSAERPEGSISTLTIQRTEQRDSAMYRCASSLSTTSETQYFGPGTRLLVL.

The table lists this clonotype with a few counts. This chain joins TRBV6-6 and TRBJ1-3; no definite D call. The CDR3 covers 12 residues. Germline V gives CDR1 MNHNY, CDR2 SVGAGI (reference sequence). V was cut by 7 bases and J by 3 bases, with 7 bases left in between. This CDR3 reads CASIAVGNTIYF. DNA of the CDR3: TGTGCCAGCATAGCGGTTGGAAACACCATATATTTT.

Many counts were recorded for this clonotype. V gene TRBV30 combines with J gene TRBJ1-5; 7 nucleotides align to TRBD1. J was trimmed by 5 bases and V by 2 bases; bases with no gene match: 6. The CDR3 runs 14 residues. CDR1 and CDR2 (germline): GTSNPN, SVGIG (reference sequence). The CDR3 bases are TGTGCCTGGAGTTTTAGGCAGGGGGATCAGCCCCAGCATTTT. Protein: CAWSFRQGDQPQHF.